These 5 T cell receptor beta chains share one sample of origin, sequenced in a study of blood T cell repertoires in COVID-19. TCRdb's copy holds only in-frame clones and misses some; the assay was immunoSEQ multiplex PCR. The sample lists around 180,000 clones; about 82% were seen once. The specimen was PBMCs or T cells enriched from blood (not recorded which). Every receptor here comes from a woman in her twenties or thirties who had recovered from COVID-19.

The V gene is TRBV2, the J gene TRBJ2-5; TRBD1 might be the D (5 bases). In germline, CDR1 is SNHLY, CDR2 FYNNEI. The CDR3 runs to 15 residues. Trimming pared 6 bases from V and 2 bases from J, leaving 16 bases between. For the CDR3, the DNA is TGTGCCAGCAGCCCGTGGCAGGGTGAGCAAGAGACCCAGTACTTC. Its protein is CASSPWQGEQETQYF.

This chain links TRBV5-1 with TRBJ2-2; 7 positions match TRBD2. Germline CDR1 is SGHRS and CDR2 is YFSETQ. The CDR3 length is 16 residues. Losses at the gene ends were 4 bases for V and 6 bases for J; bases not matched to a gene: 12. CDR3 nucleotide sequence: TGCGCCAGCAGCCGCTCTGAGGCGGGAGTTGCCGGGGAGCTGTTTTTT. Its protein product is CASSRSEAGVAGELFF.

The chain recombines TRBV3-1 (or the pseudogene TRBV3-2) with TRBJ2-3; 7 nucleotides match TRBD2. J lost 5 bases, V lost 3 bases, and 14 bases had no gene match. Germline V gene sequence: CDR1 LGHDT, CDR2 YNNKEL (reference sequence). The CDR3 runs to 17 residues. This chain's CDR3 is CASSQLGGSLLGDTQYF. CDR3 coding DNA: TGTGCCAGCAGCCAGCTAGGCGGGAGTCTTCTCGGAGATACGCAGTATTTT.

This clone showed up just a few times. The chain employs TRBV7-8 and TRBJ2-5; D may correspond to TRBD1 or TRBD2 (5 bases each). Trimming cost V 5 bases and J 3 bases, with 16 bases left between them. Germline-derived CDR1 and CDR2 are SGHVS and FQNEAQ. The CDR3 sequence is 15 residues long. The CDR3 is CASSLEGRVEETQYF. Written as DNA, the CDR3 is TGTGCCAGCAGCCTAGAGGGCAGGGTAGAAGAGACCCAGTACTTC.

The chain links TRBV25-1 to TRBJ2-2; possible D gene TRBD1, 5 bases. Trimming removed 4 bases at V and 1 base at J, with 16 bases between. Germline CDR1 MGHDK, CDR2 SYGVNS. The CDR3 is 17 amino acids. The chain's CDR3 is CASSAPWGTGNTGELFF. CDR3 nucleotides: TGTGCCAGCAGTGCCCCCTGGGGTACAGGGAACACCGGGGAGCTGTTTTTT.